This TCR beta chain was observed in a study of blood T cell repertoires in COVID-19. Across the whole study: The origin of the acute and convalescent COVID-19 samples was the United States, Italy and Spain.

Germline V CDR1 and CDR2: SNHLY, FYNNEI. The trim removed 6 bases at V and 5 bases at J, leaving 3 bases unmatched. CDR3 length: 13 amino acids. This clone was picked up a small number of times. Authors' analysis steps: By means of reference gene primer amplification, nucleated cell counts were estimated. Profiling relied on immunoSEQ multiplex PCR, and the TCRdb table lists in-frame clones only, not all of them. V, J and clone size reflect that table, while D and trimming were determined from the DNA. The repertoire holds about 120,000 clones, about 85% seen once, with 3.9% in the top ten. This chain uses TRBV2 with TRBJ1-5; TRBD1 matches at 8 bases. This TCR derives from a man in his fifties or sixties with acute or convalescent COVID-19. Sequenced input: peripheral blood. CDR3 nucleotide sequence: TGTGCCAGCAGACCGGGACAGGATCAGCCCCAGCATTTT. Translation gives CASRPGQDQPQHF.